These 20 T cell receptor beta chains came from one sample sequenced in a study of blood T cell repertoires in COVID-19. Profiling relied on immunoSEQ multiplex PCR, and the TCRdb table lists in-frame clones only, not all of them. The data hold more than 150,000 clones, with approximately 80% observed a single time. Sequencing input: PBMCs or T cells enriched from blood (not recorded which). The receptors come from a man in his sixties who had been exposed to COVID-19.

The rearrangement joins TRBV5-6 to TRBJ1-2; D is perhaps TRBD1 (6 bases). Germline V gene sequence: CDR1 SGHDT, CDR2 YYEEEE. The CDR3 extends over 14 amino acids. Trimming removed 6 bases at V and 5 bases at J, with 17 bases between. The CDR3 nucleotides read TGTGCCAGCAACAAAGACAGGAGATCTTATGGCTACACCTTC. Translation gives CASNKDRRSYGYTF.

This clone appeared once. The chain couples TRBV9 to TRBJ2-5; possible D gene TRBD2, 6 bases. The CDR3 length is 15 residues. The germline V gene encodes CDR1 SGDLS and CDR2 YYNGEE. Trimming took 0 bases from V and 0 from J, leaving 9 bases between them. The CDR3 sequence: CASSVGGDYQETQYF. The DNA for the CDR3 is TGTGCCAGCAGCGTAGGTGGGGACTACCAAGAGACCCAGTACTTC.

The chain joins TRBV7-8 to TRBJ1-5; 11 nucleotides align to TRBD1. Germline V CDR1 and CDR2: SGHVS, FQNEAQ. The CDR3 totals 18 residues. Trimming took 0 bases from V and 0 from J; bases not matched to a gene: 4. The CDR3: CASSLASGQGASNQPQHF. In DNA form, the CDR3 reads TGTGCCAGCAGCTTAGCCAGTGGACAGGGGGCTAGCAATCAGCCCCAGCATTTT.

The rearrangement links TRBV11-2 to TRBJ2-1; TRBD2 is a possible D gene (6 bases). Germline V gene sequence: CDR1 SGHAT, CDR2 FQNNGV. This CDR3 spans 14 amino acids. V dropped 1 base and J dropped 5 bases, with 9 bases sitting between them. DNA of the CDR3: TGTGCCAGCAGCTTAGCGGGAGTAAACAATGAGCAGTTCTTC. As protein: CASSLAGVNNEQFF.

DNA of the CDR3: TGTGCCAGCAGCGTAGGTTCTAGCGGATCCCAAGAGACCCAGTACTTC. This translates into CASSVGSSGSQETQYF. The chain combines TRBV9 with TRBJ2-5, with 7 bases matching TRBD2. The germline CDR1 and CDR2 sequences are SGDLS and YYNGEE. The CDR3 has 16 residues. V dropped 0 bases and J dropped 1; count of bases not matched to a gene: 6.

The CDR3 sequence: CASSSRLAGVPLEQYF. Written as DNA, the CDR3 is TGTGCCAGCAGCTCCAGGCTAGCGGGAGTCCCTCTCGAGCAGTACTTC. The chain combines TRBV5-4 with TRBJ2-7; 10 bases match TRBD2. The J segment lost 6 bases and the V segment lost 3 bases, leaving 12 bases of the junction unmatched. Per germline, CDR1 SGHNT and CDR2 YYREEE (reference sequence). This CDR3 contains 16 residues.

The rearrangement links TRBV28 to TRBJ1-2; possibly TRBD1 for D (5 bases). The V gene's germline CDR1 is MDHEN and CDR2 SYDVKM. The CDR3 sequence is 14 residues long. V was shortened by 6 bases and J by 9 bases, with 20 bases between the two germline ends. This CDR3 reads CASSPPRSRGRYTF. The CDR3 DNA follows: TGTGCCAGCAGCCCCCCAAGGTCTAGGGGTCGCTACACCTTC.

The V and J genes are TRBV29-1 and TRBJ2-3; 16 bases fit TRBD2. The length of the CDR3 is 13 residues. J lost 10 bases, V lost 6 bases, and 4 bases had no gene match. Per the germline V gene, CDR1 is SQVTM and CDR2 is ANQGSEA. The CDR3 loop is CSVGLAGGGAQYF. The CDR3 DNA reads TGCAGCGTGGGACTAGCGGGAGGGGGGGCGCAGTATTTT.

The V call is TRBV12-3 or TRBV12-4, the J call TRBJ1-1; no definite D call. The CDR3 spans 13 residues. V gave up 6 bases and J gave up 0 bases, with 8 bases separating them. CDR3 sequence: CASRDGVNTEAFF. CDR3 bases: TGTGCCAGCAGGGACGGGGTGAACACTGAAGCTTTCTTT.

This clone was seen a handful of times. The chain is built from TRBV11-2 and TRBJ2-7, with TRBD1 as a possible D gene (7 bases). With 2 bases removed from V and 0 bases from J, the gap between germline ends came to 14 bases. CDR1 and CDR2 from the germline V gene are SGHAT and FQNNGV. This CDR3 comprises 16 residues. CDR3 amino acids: CASSLPAGQSSYEQYF. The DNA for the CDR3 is TGTGCCAGCAGCTTACCCGCGGGACAGAGCTCCTACGAGCAGTACTTC.

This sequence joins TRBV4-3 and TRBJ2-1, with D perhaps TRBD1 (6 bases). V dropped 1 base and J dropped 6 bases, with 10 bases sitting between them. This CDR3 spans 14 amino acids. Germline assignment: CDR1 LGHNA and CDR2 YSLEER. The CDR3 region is CASSQVTRGNEQFF. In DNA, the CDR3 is TGCGCCAGCAGCCAAGTAACCAGGGGCAATGAGCAGTTCTTC.

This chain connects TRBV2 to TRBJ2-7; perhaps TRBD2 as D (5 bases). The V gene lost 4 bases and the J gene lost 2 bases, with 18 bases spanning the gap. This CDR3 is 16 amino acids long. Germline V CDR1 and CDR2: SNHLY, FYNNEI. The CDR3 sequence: CASSGPGKLKAYEQYF. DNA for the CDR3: TGTGCCAGCAGTGGGCCCGGGAAACTAAAGGCCTACGAGCAGTACTTC.

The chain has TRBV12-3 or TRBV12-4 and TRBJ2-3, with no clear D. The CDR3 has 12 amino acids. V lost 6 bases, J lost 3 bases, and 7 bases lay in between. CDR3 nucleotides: TGTGCCAGCAGCCCTAGGACAGATACGCAGTATTTT. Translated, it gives CASSPRTDTQYF.

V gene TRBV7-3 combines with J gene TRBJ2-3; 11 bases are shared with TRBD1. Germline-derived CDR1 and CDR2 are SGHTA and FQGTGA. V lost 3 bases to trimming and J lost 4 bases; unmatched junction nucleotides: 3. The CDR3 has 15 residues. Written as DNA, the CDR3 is TGTGCCAGCAGCTTTACGGGACAGGGGGCAGATACGCAGTATTTT. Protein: CASSFTGQGADTQYF. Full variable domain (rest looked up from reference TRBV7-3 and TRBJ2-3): GAGVSQTPSNKVTEKGKYVELRCDPISGHTALYWYRQSLGQGPEFLIYFQGTGAADDSGLPNDRFFAVRPEGSVSTLKIQRTERGDSAVYLCASSFTGQGADTQYFGPGTRLTVL.

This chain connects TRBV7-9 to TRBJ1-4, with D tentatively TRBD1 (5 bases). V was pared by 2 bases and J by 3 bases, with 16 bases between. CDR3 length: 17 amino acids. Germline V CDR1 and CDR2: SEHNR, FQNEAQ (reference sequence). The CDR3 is CASSLPGGALANEKLFF. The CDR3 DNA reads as TGTGCCAGCAGCTTACCGGGAGGGGCGTTAGCTAATGAAAAACTGTTTTTT.

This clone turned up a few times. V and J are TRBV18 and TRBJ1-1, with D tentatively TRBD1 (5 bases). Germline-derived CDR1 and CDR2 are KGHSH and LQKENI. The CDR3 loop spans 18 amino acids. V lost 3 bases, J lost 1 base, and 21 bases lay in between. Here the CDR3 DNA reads TGTGCCAGCTCACCCCTGGGGGGGAGCGCGAATCAGAACACTGAAGCTTTCTTT. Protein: CASSPLGGSANQNTEAFF.

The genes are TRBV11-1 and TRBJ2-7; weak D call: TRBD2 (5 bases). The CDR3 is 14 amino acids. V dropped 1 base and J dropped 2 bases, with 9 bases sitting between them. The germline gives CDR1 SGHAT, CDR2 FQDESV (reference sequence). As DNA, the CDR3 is TGTGCCAGCAGCTTAGGATGGGGAGCCTACGAGCAGTACTTC. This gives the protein CASSLGWGAYEQYF.

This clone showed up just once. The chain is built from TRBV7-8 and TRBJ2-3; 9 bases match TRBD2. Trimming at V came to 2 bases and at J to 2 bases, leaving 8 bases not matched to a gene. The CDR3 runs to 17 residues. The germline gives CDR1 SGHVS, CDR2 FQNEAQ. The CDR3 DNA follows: TGTGCCAGCAGCTTATATAAGGGACTAGCAGTCACAGATACGCAGTATTTT. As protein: CASSLYKGLAVTDTQYF.

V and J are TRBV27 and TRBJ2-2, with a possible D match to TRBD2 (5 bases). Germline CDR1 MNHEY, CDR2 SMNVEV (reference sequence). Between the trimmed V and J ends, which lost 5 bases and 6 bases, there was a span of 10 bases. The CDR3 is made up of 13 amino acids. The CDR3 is CASSRTSSGELFF. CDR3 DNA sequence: TGTGCCAGCAGTAGAACTAGTTCCGGGGAGCTGTTTTTT.

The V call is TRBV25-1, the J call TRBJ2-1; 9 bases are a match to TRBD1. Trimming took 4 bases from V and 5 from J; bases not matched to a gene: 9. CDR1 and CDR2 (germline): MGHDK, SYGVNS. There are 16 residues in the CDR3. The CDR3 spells CASSGLDRGLNNEQFF. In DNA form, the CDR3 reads TGTGCCAGCAGTGGCCTGGACAGGGGCCTAAACAATGAGCAGTTCTTC.